The next 10 T cell receptor beta chains were all read from a single sample in a study of shared clonotypes between healthy human individuals. The protocol was immunoSEQ multiplex PCR, while the TCRdb copy is restricted to in-frame clones and leaves out a portion. The sample includes about 520,000 clones, 70% to 85% seen only once; the top ten take about 11%. The sample comprised PBMCs. The receptors originated from a woman in her 40s in good health. Some clones in this sample may be carry-over from other donors' samples.

The chain recombines TRBV27 with TRBJ2-2, with TRBD1 identical over 7 bases. The CDR3 totals 13 residues. Trimming removed 4 bases from V and 9 bases from J; junction bases left unmatched: 5. CDR1 is MNHEY, CDR2 SMNVEV, per germline (reference sequence). For the CDR3, the DNA is TGTGCCAGCAGTTCGACAGGGAACCGGGAGCTGTTTTTT. Translated, it gives CASSSTGNRELFF.

The V call is TRBV18, the J call TRBJ2-6, with TRBD1 as a possible D gene (5 bases). The CDR3 is 15 amino acids. Germline V gene data show CDR1 as KGHSH and CDR2 as LQKENI. V lost 6 bases, J lost 0 bases, and 9 bases lay in between. The CDR3 sequence: CASSQDNSGANVLTF. The CDR3 bases are TGTGCCAGCTCTCAGGACAACTCTGGGGCCAACGTCCTGACTTTC.

The chain recombines TRBV19 with TRBJ1-2; TRBD1 aligns across 7 bases. V dropped 7 bases and J dropped 0; count of bases not matched to a gene: 5. The CDR3 sequence is 14 residues long. Germline lookup yields CDR1 LNHDA and CDR2 SQIVND (reference sequence). The CDR3 bases are TGTGCCAGTAAAACAGGGGAAACTAACTATGGCTACACCTTC. Amino acids: CASKTGETNYGYTF.

The CDR3 here is CASSLEPNYGYTF. CDR3 nucleotide sequence: TGCGCCAGCAGCTTGGAGCCTAACTATGGCTACACCTTC. V is TRBV5-1 and J is TRBJ1-2, with D uncertain. Looked up from germline, CDR1 is SGHRS and CDR2 is YFSETQ. This CDR3 spans 13 amino acids. V was clipped by 0 bases and J by 0 bases, with 3 bases between them.

CDR3 nucleotides: TGTGCCAGCAGCTCCCGGGACGGGACCTACGAGCAGTACTTC. Translation gives CASSSRDGTYEQYF. This rearrangement joins TRBV7-8 to TRBJ2-7; D is possibly TRBD1 or TRBD2 (5 bases each). Deletions cut 4 bases from V and 2 bases from J, with 12 bases between. Germline CDR1 reads SGHVS; CDR2 reads FQNEAQ. This CDR3 region has 14 residues.

The chain has TRBV11-1 and TRBJ2-1; 7 nucleotides line up with TRBD2. The CDR3 spans 16 residues. CDR1 SGHAT and CDR2 FQDESV come from the germline V gene (reference sequence). The J segment lost 0 bases and the V segment lost 3 bases, leaving 5 bases of the junction unmatched. Here the CDR3 DNA reads TGTGCCAGCAGCTTCCTGGCGGGAGTCTCCTACAATGAGCAGTTCTTC. Translated, it gives CASSFLAGVSYNEQFF.

The rearrangement uses TRBV4-3 and TRBJ2-2, with D unclear. In germline, CDR1 is LGHNA, CDR2 YSLEER. Trimming left V 2 bases short and J 5 bases short, with 12 bases between. The CDR3 consists of 15 residues. The CDR3 region is CASSQLPEFTGELFF. The CDR3 DNA follows: TGCGCCAGCAGCCAACTCCCCGAGTTTACCGGGGAGCTGTTTTTT.

V usage is TRBV10-2 and J usage is TRBJ2-6, with D possibly TRBD1 on 5 matching bases. The V gene's germline CDR1 is WSHSY and CDR2 SAAADI. The CDR3 contains 15 residues. V lost 5 bases and J lost 2, with 10 bases in between. The chain's CDR3 is CASSTAGTGANVLTF. The CDR3 nucleotides are TGCGCCAGCAGTACGGCAGGGACTGGGGCCAACGTCCTGACTTTC.

The rearrangement links TRBV2 to TRBJ2-1, with D perhaps matching TRBD2 (6 bases). Germline V gene lookup returns CDR1 SNHLY and CDR2 FYNNEI. V dropped 6 bases and J dropped 9 bases, with 15 bases sitting between them. The CDR3 length is 13 residues. The CDR3 loop is CASSRDSNPEQFF. CDR3 in DNA: TGTGCCAGCAGCCGGGACTCCAATCCTGAGCAGTTCTTC.

The V gene is TRBV11-2, the J gene TRBJ2-1; 7 bases are a match to TRBD2. From germline, CDR1 is SGHAT and CDR2 FQNNGV. The CDR3 has 15 residues. V lost 3 bases and J lost 3; bases outside the gene matches: 5. This CDR3 is CASSFGLAVYNEQFF. Here the CDR3 DNA reads TGTGCCAGCAGCTTTGGCCTAGCGGTCTACAATGAGCAGTTCTTC. Full variable domain (outside the CDR3, taken from reference TRBV11-2 and TRBJ2-1): EAGVAQSPRYKIIEKRQSVAFWCNPISGHATLYWYQQILGQGPKLLIQFQNNGVVDDSQLPKDRFSAERLKGVDSTLKIQPAKLEDSAVYLCASSFGLAVYNEQFFGPGTRLTVL.